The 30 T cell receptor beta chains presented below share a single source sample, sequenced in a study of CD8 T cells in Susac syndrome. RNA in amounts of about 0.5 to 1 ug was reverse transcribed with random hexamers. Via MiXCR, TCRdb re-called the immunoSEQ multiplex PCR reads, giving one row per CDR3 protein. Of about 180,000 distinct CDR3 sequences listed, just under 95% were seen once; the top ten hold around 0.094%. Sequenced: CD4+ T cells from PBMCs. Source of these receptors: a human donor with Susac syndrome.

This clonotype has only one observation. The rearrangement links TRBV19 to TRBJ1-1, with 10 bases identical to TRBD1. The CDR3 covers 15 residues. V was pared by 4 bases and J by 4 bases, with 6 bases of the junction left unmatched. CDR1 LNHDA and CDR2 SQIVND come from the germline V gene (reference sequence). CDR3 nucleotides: TGTGCCAGTAGTAGGACAGGGGGGTTGGGCACTGAAGCTTTCTTT. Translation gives CASSRTGGLGTEAFF.

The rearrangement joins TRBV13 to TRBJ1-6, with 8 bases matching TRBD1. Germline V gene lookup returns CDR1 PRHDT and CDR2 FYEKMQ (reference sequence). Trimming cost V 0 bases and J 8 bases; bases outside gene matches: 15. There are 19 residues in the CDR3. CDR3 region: CASSLGFPITGGLDSPLHF. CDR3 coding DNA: TGTGCCAGCAGCTTAGGCTTCCCGATAACAGGGGGATTGGATTCACCCCTCCACTTT.

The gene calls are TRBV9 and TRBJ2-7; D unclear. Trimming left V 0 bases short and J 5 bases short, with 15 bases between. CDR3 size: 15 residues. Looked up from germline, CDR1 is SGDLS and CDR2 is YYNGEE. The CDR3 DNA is TGTGCCAGCAGCGTAGGTGGGCCCAGCCTCGACGAGCAGTACTTC. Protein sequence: CASSVGGPSLDEQYF.

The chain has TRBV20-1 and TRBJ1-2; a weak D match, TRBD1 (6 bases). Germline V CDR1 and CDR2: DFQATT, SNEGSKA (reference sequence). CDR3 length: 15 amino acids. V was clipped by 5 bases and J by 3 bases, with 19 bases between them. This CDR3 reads CSAPGASSDHYGYTF. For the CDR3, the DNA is TGCAGTGCTCCGGGGGCGTCTTCAGATCACTATGGCTACACCTTC.

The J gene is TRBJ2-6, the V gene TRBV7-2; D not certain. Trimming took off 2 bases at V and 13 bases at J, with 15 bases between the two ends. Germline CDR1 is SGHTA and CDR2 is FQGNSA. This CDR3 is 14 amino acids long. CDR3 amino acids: CASSLRSVAGVLTF. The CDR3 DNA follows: TGTGCCAGCAGCTTAAGGTCCGTTGCCGGGGTCCTGACTTTC.

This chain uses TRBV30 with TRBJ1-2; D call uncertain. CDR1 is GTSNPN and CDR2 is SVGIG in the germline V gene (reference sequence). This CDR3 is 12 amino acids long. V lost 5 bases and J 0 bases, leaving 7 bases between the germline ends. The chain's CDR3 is CAWAGTNYGYTF. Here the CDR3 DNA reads TGTGCCTGGGCAGGTACTAACTATGGCTACACCTTC.

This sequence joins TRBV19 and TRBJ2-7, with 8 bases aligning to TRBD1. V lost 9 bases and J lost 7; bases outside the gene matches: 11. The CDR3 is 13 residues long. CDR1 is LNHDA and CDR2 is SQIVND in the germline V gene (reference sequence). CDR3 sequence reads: CASRDRSLGEQYF. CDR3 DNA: TGTGCCAGCAGGGACAGGTCCTTGGGGGAGCAGTACTTC.

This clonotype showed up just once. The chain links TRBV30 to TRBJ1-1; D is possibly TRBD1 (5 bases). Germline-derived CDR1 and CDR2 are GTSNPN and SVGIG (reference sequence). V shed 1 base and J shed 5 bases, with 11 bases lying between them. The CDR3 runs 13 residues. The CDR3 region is CAWSGPYRTEAFF. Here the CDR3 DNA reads TGTGCCTGGAGTGGCCCATACAGGACTGAAGCTTTCTTT.

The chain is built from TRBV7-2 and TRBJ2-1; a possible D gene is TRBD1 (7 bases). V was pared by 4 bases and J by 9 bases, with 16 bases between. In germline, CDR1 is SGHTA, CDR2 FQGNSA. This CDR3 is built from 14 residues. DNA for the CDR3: TGTGCCAGCAGCTCACCCTGGAGGGACAGTGAGCAGTTCTTC. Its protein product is CASSSPWRDSEQFF.

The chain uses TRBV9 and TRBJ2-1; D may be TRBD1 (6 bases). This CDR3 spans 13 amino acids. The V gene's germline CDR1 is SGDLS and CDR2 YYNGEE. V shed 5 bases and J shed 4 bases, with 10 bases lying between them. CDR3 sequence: CASSRGMYNEQFF. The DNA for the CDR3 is TGTGCCAGCAGTAGGGGGATGTACAATGAGCAGTTCTTC.

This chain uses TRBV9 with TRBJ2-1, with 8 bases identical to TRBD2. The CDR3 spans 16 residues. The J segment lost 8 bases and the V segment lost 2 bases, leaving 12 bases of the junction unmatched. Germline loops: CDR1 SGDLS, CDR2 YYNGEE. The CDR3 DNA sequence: TGTGCCAGCAGCGTCAATGGGGCGGGGGGAGTCTATGAGCAGTTCTTC. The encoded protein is CASSVNGAGGVYEQFF.

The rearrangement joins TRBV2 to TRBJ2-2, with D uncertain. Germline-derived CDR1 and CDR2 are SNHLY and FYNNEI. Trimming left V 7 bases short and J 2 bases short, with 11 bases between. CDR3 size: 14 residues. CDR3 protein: CASTEQANTGELFF. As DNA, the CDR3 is TGTGCCAGCACAGAGCAGGCTAACACCGGGGAGCTGTTTTTT.

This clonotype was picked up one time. CDR3 coding DNA: TGCAGTGCAGGCCTACAGGAAGGCGAGCAGTACTTC. This translates into CSAGLQEGEQYF. The chain couples TRBV20-1 to TRBJ2-7, with D possibly TRBD1 on 5 matching bases. The CDR3 is 12 residues long. V lost 6 bases, J lost 6 bases, and 15 bases lay in between. Germline assignment: CDR1 DFQATT and CDR2 SNEGSKA (reference sequence).

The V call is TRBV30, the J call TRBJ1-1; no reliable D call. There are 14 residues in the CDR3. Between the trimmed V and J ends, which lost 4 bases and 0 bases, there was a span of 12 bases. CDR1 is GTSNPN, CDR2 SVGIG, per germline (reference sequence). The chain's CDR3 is CAWNPGRLNTEAFF. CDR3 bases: TGTGCCTGGAACCCCGGCCGATTGAACACTGAAGCTTTCTTT.

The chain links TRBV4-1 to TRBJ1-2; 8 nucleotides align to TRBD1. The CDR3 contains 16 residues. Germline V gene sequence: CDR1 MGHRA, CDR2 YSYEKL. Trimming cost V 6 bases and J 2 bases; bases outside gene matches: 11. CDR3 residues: CASRPLFRGQNYGYTF. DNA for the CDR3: TGCGCCAGCAGACCGTTATTCAGGGGGCAGAACTATGGCTACACCTTC.

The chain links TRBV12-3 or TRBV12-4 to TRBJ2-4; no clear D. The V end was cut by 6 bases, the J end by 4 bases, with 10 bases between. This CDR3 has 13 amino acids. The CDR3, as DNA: TGTGCCAGCAGCCCCGATAGTAAAAACATTCAGTACTTC. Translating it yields CASSPDSKNIQYF.

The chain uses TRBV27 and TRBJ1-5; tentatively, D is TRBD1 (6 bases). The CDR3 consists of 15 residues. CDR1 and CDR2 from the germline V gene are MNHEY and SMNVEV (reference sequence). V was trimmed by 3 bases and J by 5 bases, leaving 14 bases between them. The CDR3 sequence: CASSFGGARDQPQHF. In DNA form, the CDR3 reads TGTGCCAGCAGTTTTGGGGGGGCGCGGGATCAGCCCCAGCATTTT.

CDR3 sequence (DNA): TGTGCCAGCAGGAAGAGCGGGAGGATCGAGACCCAGTACTTC. Protein sequence: CASRKSGRIETQYF. The rearrangement uses TRBV27 and TRBJ2-5; 9 bases map to TRBD2. The germline CDR1 and CDR2 sequences are MNHEY and SMNVEV (reference sequence). V lost 6 bases to trimming and J lost 5 bases; unmatched junction nucleotides: 7. This CDR3 comprises 14 residues.

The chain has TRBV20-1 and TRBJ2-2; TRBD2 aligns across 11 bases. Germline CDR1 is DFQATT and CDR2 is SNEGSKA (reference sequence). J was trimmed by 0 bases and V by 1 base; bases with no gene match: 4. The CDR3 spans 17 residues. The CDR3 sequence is CSARAVAGGPNTGELFF. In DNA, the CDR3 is TGCAGTGCTAGAGCGGTAGCGGGAGGGCCGAACACCGGGGAGCTGTTTTTT.

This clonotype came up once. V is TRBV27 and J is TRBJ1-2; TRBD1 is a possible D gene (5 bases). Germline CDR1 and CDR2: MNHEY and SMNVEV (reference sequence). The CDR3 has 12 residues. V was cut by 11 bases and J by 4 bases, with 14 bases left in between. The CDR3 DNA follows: TGTGCCTCGGCGGGGCGGAGCTATGGCTACACCTTC. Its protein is CASAGRSYGYTF.

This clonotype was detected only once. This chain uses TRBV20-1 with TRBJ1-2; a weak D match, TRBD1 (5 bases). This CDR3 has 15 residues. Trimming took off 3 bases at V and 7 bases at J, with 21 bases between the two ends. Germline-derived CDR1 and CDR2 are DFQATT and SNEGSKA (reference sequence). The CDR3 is CSARKPGTQGTGYTF. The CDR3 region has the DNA TGCAGTGCTAGGAAGCCCGGGACCCAGGGAACTGGCTACACCTTC.

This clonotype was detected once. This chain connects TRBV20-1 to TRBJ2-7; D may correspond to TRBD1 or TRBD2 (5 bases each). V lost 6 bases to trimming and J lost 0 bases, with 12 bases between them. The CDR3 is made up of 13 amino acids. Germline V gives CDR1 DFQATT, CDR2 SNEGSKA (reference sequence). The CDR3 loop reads CSAGTPASYEQYF. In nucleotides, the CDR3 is TGCAGTGCAGGGACGCCTGCCTCCTACGAGCAGTACTTC.

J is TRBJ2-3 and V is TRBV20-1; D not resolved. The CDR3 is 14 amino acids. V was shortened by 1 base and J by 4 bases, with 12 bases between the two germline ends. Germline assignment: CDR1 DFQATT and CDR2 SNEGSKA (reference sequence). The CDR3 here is CSARGPLGSDTQYF. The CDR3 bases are TGCAGTGCTAGAGGGCCCCTGGGCTCAGATACGCAGTATTTT.

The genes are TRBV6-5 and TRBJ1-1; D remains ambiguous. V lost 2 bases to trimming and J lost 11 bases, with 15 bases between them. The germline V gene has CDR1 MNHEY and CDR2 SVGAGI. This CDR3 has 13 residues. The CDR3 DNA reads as TGTGCCAGCAGTTACCGGCGGACGGCGAGTGCTTTCTTT. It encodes CASSYRRTASAFF.

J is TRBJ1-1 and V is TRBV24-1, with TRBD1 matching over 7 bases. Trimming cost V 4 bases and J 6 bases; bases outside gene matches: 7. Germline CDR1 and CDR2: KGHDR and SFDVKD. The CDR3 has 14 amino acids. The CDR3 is CATSDPNRGPEAFF. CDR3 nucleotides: TGTGCCACCAGTGACCCCAACAGGGGACCTGAAGCTTTCTTT.

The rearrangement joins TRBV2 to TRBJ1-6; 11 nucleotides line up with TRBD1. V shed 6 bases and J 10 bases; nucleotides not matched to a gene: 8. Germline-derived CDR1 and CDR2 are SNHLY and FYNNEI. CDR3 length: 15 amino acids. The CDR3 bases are TGTGCCAGCAGGGCCGGGACAGGGGGAGGGTCACCCCTCCACTTT. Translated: CASRAGTGGGSPLHF.

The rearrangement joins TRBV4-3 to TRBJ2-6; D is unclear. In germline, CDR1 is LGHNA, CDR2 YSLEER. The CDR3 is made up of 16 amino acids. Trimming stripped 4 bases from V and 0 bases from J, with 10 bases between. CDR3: CASSPSHSSGANVLTF. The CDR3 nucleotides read TGCGCCAGCAGCCCCTCCCATTCCTCTGGGGCCAACGTCCTGACTTTC.

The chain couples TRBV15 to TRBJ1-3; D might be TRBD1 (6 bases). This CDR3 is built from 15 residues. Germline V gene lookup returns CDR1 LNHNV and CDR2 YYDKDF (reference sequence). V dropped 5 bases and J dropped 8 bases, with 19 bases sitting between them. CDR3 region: CATSRGPYRDHTIYF. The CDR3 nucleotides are TGTGCCACCAGCCGGGGGCCCTACAGGGATCACACCATATATTTT.

CDR3 loop: CASRSGSTGELFF. The CDR3, as DNA: TGTGCCAGTAGGTCAGGGAGCACCGGGGAGCTGTTTTTT. This rearrangement joins TRBV19 to TRBJ2-2, with D perhaps being TRBD1 or TRBD2 (5 bases each). V dropped 6 bases and J dropped 4 bases, with 9 bases sitting between them. Germline loops: CDR1 LNHDA, CDR2 SQIVND (reference sequence). This CDR3 spans 13 amino acids.

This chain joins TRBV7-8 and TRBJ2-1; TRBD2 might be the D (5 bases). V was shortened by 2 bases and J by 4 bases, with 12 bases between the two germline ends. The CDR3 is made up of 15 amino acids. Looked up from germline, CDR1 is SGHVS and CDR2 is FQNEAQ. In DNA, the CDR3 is TGTGCCAGCAGCTTACGGGCTAGCAGATACAATGAGCAGTTCTTC. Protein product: CASSLRASRYNEQFF.